This TCR beta chain was captured by sequencing in a study of OX40 agonist ivuxolimab in advanced cancers. On the study more broadly: Given to patients was ivuxolimab, an agonistic anti-OX40 (CD134) antibody. With a range of roughly 20 to 85, age averaged approximately 54 years, and around 83% were male. Study-wide results and limits: More expanded clones were found, on average, in CD8+ than in CD4+ T cells.

Here immunoSEQ multiplex PCR was the method, and the copy in TCRdb shows in-frame clones only, minus some. This table has about 77,000 clones, approximately 89% appearing once. Details on this clone: Its antigen is currently unknown.

CDR1 and CDR2 (germline): SGDLS, YYNGEE. Trimming removed 0 bases from V and 4 bases from J; junction bases left unmatched: 0. This CDR3 is 15 amino acids long. This rearrangement joins TRBV9 to TRBJ2-3; 12 bases are a match to TRBD2. Here the sequenced sample was CD4+ or CD8+ T cells sorted from blood, taken in a trial of the OX40 agonist ivuxolimab. The clonotype comes from an adult with an advanced solid tumor such as melanoma, head and neck, liver or kidney cancer. This CDR3 reads CASSVASGGADTQYF. CDR3 in DNA: TGTGCCAGCAGCGTAGCTAGCGGGGGGGCAGATACGCAGTATTTT.